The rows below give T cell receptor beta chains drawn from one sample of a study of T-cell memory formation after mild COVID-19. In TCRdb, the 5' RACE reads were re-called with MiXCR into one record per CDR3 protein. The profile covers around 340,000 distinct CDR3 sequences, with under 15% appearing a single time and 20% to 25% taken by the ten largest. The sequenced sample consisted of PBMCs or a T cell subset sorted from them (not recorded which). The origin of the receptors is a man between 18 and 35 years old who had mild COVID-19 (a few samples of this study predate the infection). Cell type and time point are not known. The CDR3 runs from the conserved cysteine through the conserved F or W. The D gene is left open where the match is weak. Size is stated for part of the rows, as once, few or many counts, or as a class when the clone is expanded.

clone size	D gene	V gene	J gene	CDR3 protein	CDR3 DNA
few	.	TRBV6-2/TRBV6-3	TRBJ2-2	CAGGTANTGELFF	TGTGCCGGAGGGACAGCCAACACCGGGGAGCTGTTTTTT
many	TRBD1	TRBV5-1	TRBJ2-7	CASSPGQGADEQYF	TGCGCCAGCAGCCCCGGACAGGGGGCGGACGAGCAGTACTTC
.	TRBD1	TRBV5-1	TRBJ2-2	CASSWGQGSTGELFF	TGCGCCAGCAGCTGGGGACAGGGGAGCACCGGGGAGCTGTTTTTT
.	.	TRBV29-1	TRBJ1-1	CSVVGQPPEAFF	TGCAGCGTTGTCGGTCAACCCCCTGAAGCTTTCTTT
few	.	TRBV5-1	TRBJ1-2	CASSLVGTLNYGYTF	TGCGCCAGCAGCTTGGTCGGGACGCTTAACTATGGCTACACCTTC
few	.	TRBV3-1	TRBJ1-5	CASSQGGGVDQPQHF	TGTGCCAGCAGCCAAGGGGGAGGGGTCGATCAGCCCCAGCATTTT
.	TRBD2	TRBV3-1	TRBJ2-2	CASSQDIFGGLGLTGELFF	TGTGCCAGCAGCCAAGATATTTTCGGAGGACTAGGTCTGACCGGGGAGCTGTTTTTT
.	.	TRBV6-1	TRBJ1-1	CASSEKGFSNTEAFF	TGTGCCAGCAGTGAAAAGGGGTTTTCGAACACTGAAGCTTTCTTT
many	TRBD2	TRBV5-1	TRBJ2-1	CASSPGTSGGPSSYNEQFF	TGCGCCAGCAGCCCCGGGACTAGCGGGGGGCCCTCCTCCTACAATGAGCAGTTCTTC
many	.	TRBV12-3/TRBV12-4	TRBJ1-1	CASTLGNTEAFF	TGTGCCAGCACTCTCGGGAACACTGAAGCTTTCTTT
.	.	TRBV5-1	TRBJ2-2	CASSEPDPTGELFF	TGCGCCAGCAGTGAACCGGACCCCACCGGGGAGCTGTTTTTT
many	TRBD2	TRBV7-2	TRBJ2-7	CASSLGVGGAYEQYF	TGTGCCAGCAGCTTAGGAGTCGGGGGGGCCTACGAGCAGTACTTC
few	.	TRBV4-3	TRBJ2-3	CASSQDGSATDTQYF	TGCGCCAGCAGCCAAGACGGTTCAGCCACAGATACGCAGTATTTT
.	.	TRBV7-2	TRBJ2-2	CASSLRMGLGTGELFF	TGTGCCAGCAGCCTGCGTATGGGCCTGGGCACCGGGGAGCTGTTTTTT
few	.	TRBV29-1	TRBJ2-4	CSVIRDLRNMDIQYF	TGCAGCGTTATCCGGGACCTCCGTAATATGGACATTCAGTACTTC
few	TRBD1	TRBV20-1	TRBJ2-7	CSAPGQGASYEQYF	TGCAGTGCCCCGGGGCAGGGGGCGTCCTACGAGCAGTACTTC
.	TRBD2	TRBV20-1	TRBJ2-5	CSAPGSGVDSSWETQYF	TGCAGTGCTCCCGGTAGCGGGGTCGACTCGAGCTGGGAGACCCAGTACTTC
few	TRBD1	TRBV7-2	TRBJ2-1	CASSLLQGVENEQFF	TGTGCCAGCAGCTTATTGCAGGGGGTGGAAAATGAGCAGTTCTTC
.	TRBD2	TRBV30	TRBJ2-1	CAWSTRSGGVPFF	TGTGCCTGGAGTACCCGTAGCGGGGGGGTTCCGTTCTTC
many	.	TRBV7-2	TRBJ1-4	CASSQVGETNEKLFF	TGTGCCAGCAGCCAGGTCGGGGAGACTAATGAAAAACTGTTTTTT
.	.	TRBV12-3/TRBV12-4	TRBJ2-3	CASRLGGGDTQYF	TGTGCCAGCAGACTAGGGGGGGGAGATACGCAGTATTTT
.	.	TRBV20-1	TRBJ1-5	CSARDSASLGPQHF	TGCAGTGCTAGAGATTCGGCCTCTCTGGGGCCCCAGCATTTT